This T cell receptor (beta chain) was captured in a study of cytomegalovirus exposure and HLA in healthy donors. Looking at the study overall: A previous analysis identified 90 million to 140 million unique TCR beta sequences derived from approximately 190 million T cells.

It was with 60 Vbeta and 13 Jbeta primers that the PCR ran. Here immunoSEQ multiplex PCR was the method, and the copy in TCRdb shows in-frame clones only, minus some. This table holds 58,000 or so clones, about 75% found once. Germline V CDR1 and CDR2: SEHNR, FQNEAQ (reference sequence). Trimming took 6 bases from V and 1 from J, leaving 9 bases between them. The CDR3 totals 13 residues. This clonotype originated in a woman in her forties in good health and CMV-seropositive. The sequenced sample consisted of PBMCs. The gene calls are TRBV7-9 and TRBJ1-1; D is undetermined. The CDR3 DNA reads TGTGCCAGCAGGAGAAGTCAGAACACTGAAGCTTTCTTT. Its translation: CASRRSQNTEAFF. The full variable domain, completed using reference TRBV7-9 and TRBJ1-1, is DTGVSQNPRHKITKRGQNVTFRCDPISEHNRLYWYRQTLGQGPEFLTYFQNEAQLEKSRLLSDRFSAERPKGSFSTLEIQRTEQGDSAMYLCASRRSQNTEAFFGQGTRLTVV.